Sequencing of this T cell receptor (beta chain) was carried out in a study of blood T cell repertoires in COVID-19 (TCRdb year 2020). Study-wide context: Samples covering the acute and convalescent phases of COVID-19 were provided by collaborators in the United States, Italy and Spain. The prospective study material was composed of cDNA or gDNA derived from T cells, B-cell-depleted T cells, or PBMCs. Deeply sampled blood TCRbeta repertoires from subjects exposed to, actively infected with, or recovered from COVID-19 were included in the dataset. A freely available public database, intended as a resource for researchers studying the immune response to SARS-CoV-2, is where the repertoires were released. The samples were drawn from the first 160 participants of the ongoing ImmuneRACE study and from 950 to 1,500 subjects provided by 6 global collaborators. Sample metadata almost always included a de-identified subject ID, COVID-19 status, age in years and sex. Where available, HLA class I and class II types were taken from metadata supplied by the sample provider and were not determined by assay-based typing. On the study overall, not on this receptor specifically: How much clinical and demographic metadata was included differed by source and by participant, and the metadata was provided uncurated.

For CDR1 and CDR2, the germline V gene (reference sequence) lists LNHDA and SQIVND. Trimming at the junction amounts to 1 base on V and 4 bases on J, and the germline ends lie 13 bases apart. The CDR3 goes from the cysteine to the phenylalanine over 15 residues. This entry keeps only the CDR3 DNA: 45 bases, framed from base 1. Points on this clone: Its antigen remains unidentified. Base-call qualities are not available, and no considerably larger clone is one nucleotide away.

The collaborating institutions used their own protocols to collect whole blood in K2EDTA tubes. For TCRbeta analysis, collaborators shipped samples as frozen whole blood, isolated PBMCs, or DNA extracted from either of those sample types. TCRbeta CDR3 regions were amplified from genomic DNA by means of the immunoSEQ Assay, a bias-controlled multiplex PCR. Regarding the original processing steps: The number of nucleated cells in each sample was estimated from the amplification of reference gene primers within the assay. To quantify the absolute abundance of each unique TCRbeta CDR3 rearrangement, sequence reads were collapsed and filtered. For each sample, productive Simpson clonality was calculated as the square root of Simpson's diversity index over productive rearrangements. What TCRdb holds here is the immuneACCESS table cut down to in-frame rearrangements. Part of the clones is not present; checked against another copy, under half of the missing clones reflect an unresolved V gene, and the others are unexplained. The DNA gave D and trimming, while V, J and clone size come from that table. Counted in this sample were fewer than 250,000 clones; approximately 87% of them appeared once. The ten largest clones take up approximately 0.75% of the sample.

The receptor's source is a woman aged 70-85 years with acute or convalescent COVID-19. The specimen sequenced was peripheral blood. The chain was built from TRBV19 and TRBJ1-1, with the D gene not clear enough to name. The DNA sequence is as follows: TGTGCCAGTAGTATAGGAACCCCGGGAGGCACTGAAGCTTTCTTT. Its protein reads: CASSIGTPGGTEAFF.